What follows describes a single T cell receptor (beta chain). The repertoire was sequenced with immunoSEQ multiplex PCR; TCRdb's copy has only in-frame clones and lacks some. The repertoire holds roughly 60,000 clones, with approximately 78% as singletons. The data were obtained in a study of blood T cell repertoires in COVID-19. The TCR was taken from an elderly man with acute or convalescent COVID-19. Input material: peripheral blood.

The CDR3 nucleotides read TGTGCCAGCAGCCGAAAACAGAACACTGAAGCTTTCTTT. Its translation is CASSRKQNTEAFF. This rearrangement joins TRBV12-3 or TRBV12-4 to TRBJ1-1, with D hard to call. The ends were cut back, 6 bases at V and 1 base at J, with 9 bases in the middle. The length of the CDR3 is 13 residues.